This T cell receptor (beta chain) stems from a study of shared clonotypes between healthy human individuals. Overall study findings and caveats: Naive subsets tended to show greater estimated richness than memory subsets.

Sequencing was performed with immunoSEQ multiplex PCR; in TCRdb, only in-frame clones are kept and a portion is missing. The sample consists of approximately 530,000 clones, approximately 95% of them appearing once. As for this clone: Its antigen is currently unknown.

Source material: naive CD4+ T cells sorted from blood. As for subset: CD45RA+ positively selected. This TCR was recovered from a young woman in good health.

The CDR3 here is CASSLSTKYNEQFF. The CDR3, as DNA: TGTGCCAGCAGTCTCTCGACTAAGTACAATGAGCAGTTCTTC. The chain recombines TRBV28 with TRBJ2-1; maybe TRBD2 (5 bases). This CDR3 region has 14 residues. Trimming cost V 5 bases and J 4 bases, with 12 bases left between them. Germline CDR1 and CDR2: MDHEN and SYDVKM. The whole variable domain, filled in from reference TRBV28 and TRBJ2-1, reads DVKVTQSSRYLVKRTGEKVFLECVQDMDHENMFWYRQDPGLGLRLIYFSYDVKMKEKGDIPEGYSVSREKKERFSLILESASTNQTSMYLCASSLSTKYNEQFFGPGTRLTVL.